This TCR beta chain was recovered during a study of shared clonotypes between healthy human individuals. HIV-negative, healthy adults without recent acute infections or vaccinations were the donors. Donors were Caucasian adults residing in Nashville, Tennessee, USA. The authors divided CD4+ cells into CD45RA+ naive and CD45RA-negative memory subsets. CDR1 and CDR2 from the germline V gene are MDHEN and SYDVKM. Trimming removed 6 bases from V and 2 bases from J, with 7 bases in between. The CDR3 has 12 residues. Deep was the level used in running the assay. Here immunoSEQ multiplex PCR was the method, and the copy in TCRdb shows in-frame clones only, minus some. The sample has about 2.3 million clones; under 95% are singletons.

This receptor was obtained from a man aged 18 to 30 in good health. Some clones in this sample may be carry-over from other donors' samples. Specimen: naive CD4+ T cells from PBMCs. The sample's subset: CD45RA+ positively selected. The rearrangement uses TRBV28 and TRBJ1-1, with a weak D call TRBD1 (5 bases). CDR3 bases: TGTGCCAGCAGGGGGCCAAACACTGAAGCTTTCTTT. Protein: CASRGPNTEAFF. The entire variable domain, with the rest obtained from reference TRBV28 and TRBJ1-1, is as follows: DVKVTQSSRYLVKRTGEKVFLECVQDMDHENMFWYRQDPGLGLRLIYFSYDVKMKEKGDIPEGYSVSREKKERFSLILESASTNQTSMYLCASRGPNTEAFFGQGTRLTVV.